This T cell receptor (beta chain) emerged from a study of response to subunit inactivated influenza vaccine. The CDR3 contains 9 residues. In germline, CDR1 is MRHNA, CDR2 SNTAGT. Trimming pared 3 bases from V and 15 bases from J, leaving 6 bases between. TCRdb re-analysed the RT-PCR reads in MiXCR, keeping a single row per CDR3 protein. The table has fewer than 550,000 distinct CDR3 sequences, 25% seen once. The chain couples TRBV6-4 to TRBJ2-1; no reliable D call. The sample in question was CD4+ T cells sorted from PBMCs, obtained less than 6 days after vaccination. This receptor was identified in a man in his fifties who received an inactivated influenza vaccine. Here the CDR3 reads CASSDVLFF. The CDR3 nucleotides are TGTGCCAGCAGTGATGTGCTGTTCTTC.